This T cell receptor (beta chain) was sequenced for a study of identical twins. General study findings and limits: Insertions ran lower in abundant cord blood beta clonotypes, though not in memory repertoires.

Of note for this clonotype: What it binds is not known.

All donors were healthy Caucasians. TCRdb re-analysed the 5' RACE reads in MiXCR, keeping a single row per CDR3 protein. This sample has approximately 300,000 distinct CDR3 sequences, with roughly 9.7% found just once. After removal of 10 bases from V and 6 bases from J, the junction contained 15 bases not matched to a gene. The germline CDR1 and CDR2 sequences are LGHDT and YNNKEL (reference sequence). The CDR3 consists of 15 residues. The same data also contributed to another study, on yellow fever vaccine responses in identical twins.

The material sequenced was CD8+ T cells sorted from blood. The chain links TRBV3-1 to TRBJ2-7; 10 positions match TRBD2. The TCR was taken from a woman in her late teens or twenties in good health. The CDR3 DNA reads TGTGCCACCTCCCCGGGACTAGCGTCTGGTCTCGAGCAGTACTTC. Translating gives CATSPGLASGLEQYF.